This T cell receptor (beta chain) was retrieved from a study of blood T cell dynamics during melanoma immunotherapy. Germline CDR1 and CDR2: MDHEN and SYDVKM. The CDR3 contains 13 residues. V was shortened by 7 bases and J by 2 bases, with 11 bases between the two germline ends. For this clone: The antigen is undetermined.

Every bulk PBMC sample received the same 350 ng of DNA. Assay: immunoSEQ multiplex PCR; the TCRdb copy retains only in-frame clones and omits some. The sample consists of some 15,000 clones, 80% to 95% of them appearing once. Regarding the study as a whole: PBMC repertoires of eventual disease-control patients split at W3 into clonality or diversity gains.

The sample's time point: pre-treatment baseline. Disease control meant complete response, partial response or stable disease at 12 weeks. Prior systemic cancer therapy, immunosuppressant use and other active malignancies excluded patients. The source material was blood, sampled from a patient treated with checkpoint blockade. This receptor was obtained from a human donor with melanoma. The chain employs TRBV28 and TRBJ1-1, with D perhaps TRBD1 (5 bases). The CDR3 region is CASTRGINTEAFF. CDR3 coding DNA: TGTGCCAGCACGAGGGGCATTAACACTGAAGCTTTCTTT.